These T cell receptor beta chains were read from a single sample in a study of identical twins. TCRdb fed the 5' RACE reads into MiXCR, producing one record per CDR3 protein. The table has around 480,000 distinct CDR3 sequences, around 14% seen once. The sample was also reused in another study, on yellow fever vaccine responses in identical twins.

Specimen: CD4+ T cells sorted from blood. These receptors all stem from a woman in her late teens or twenties in good health. Each CDR3 is given without its conserved first and last residue.

V gene	J gene	CDR3 protein
TRBV9	TRBJ2-3	ASSPTGSNPSTDTQY
TRBV24-1	TRBJ2-7	ATSPGGGDEQY
TRBV11-1	TRBJ2-5	ASSLLAAARKETQY
TRBV5-1	TRBJ2-5	ASSFLQTAETQY
TRBV18	TRBJ2-7	ASSDRSGYEQY
TRBV3-1	TRBJ2-5	ASSDSRVETQY
TRBV7-2	TRBJ2-3	ASSLGTDRTDTQY
TRBV20-1	TRBJ1-1	SAVQGGRLNTEAF
TRBV24-1	TRBJ2-1	ATSDLGTGEYNEQF
TRBV29-1	TRBJ2-2	SVVRSGTGELF
TRBV29-1	TRBJ2-2	SGGDRNTGELF
TRBV20-1	TRBJ2-2	SAYPAGLIGELF
TRBV11-2	TRBJ2-1	ASTLKNSGDYSYNEQF
TRBV3-1	TRBJ2-1	ASSQSRGRAGDYNEQF
TRBV29-1	TRBJ2-7	SVVVQSTSYEQY
TRBV20-1	TRBJ2-4	SAGNRGPKNIQY
TRBV18	TRBJ2-7	ASSPPGVGYEQY
TRBV12-3/TRBV12-4	TRBJ2-1	ASSYNLAGVDNEQF
TRBV15	TRBJ2-3	ATSRALITDTQY
TRBV7-8	TRBJ1-5	ASSLVPGGVVPQH
TRBV29-1	TRBJ1-2	SVKLKYYGYT
TRBV10-3	TRBJ2-5	AISKYTGGQETQY
TRBV4-2	TRBJ2-1	ASSQDWTSGRANNEQF
TRBV12-3/TRBV12-4	TRBJ2-7	ASSLARREGYEQY
TRBV12-3/TRBV12-4	TRBJ2-3	ASSLATGVTDTQY
TRBV12-3/TRBV12-4	TRBJ1-5	ASSLGQANQPQH
TRBV20-1	TRBJ2-7	SARDWVLGQGEFGLLEQY
TRBV3-1	TRBJ2-2	ASSQDSGGASGTGELF
TRBV5-1	TRBJ2-7	ASSFQGPYEQY
TRBV12-5	TRBJ2-1	ASGLVRWTSGFSYNEQF
TRBV2	TRBJ2-7	ASSESQASYEQY
TRBV12-3/TRBV12-4	TRBJ2-7	ASSKGTGDEQY
TRBV7-9	TRBJ2-5	ASSDRLAGETQY
TRBV7-9	TRBJ2-7	ASSLSTSRGGFEQY
TRBV7-2	TRBJ2-4	ASSLSDREGVIQY
TRBV2	TRBJ1-2	ALSMGGNYGYT
TRBV6-1	TRBJ1-1	ASTQGIGTEAF
TRBV18	TRBJ2-4	ASSPKSGAAKNIQY
TRBV25-1	TRBJ2-3	ASISSGGAGDTQY
TRBV4-3	TRBJ2-6	ASSQVKKGSGANVLT